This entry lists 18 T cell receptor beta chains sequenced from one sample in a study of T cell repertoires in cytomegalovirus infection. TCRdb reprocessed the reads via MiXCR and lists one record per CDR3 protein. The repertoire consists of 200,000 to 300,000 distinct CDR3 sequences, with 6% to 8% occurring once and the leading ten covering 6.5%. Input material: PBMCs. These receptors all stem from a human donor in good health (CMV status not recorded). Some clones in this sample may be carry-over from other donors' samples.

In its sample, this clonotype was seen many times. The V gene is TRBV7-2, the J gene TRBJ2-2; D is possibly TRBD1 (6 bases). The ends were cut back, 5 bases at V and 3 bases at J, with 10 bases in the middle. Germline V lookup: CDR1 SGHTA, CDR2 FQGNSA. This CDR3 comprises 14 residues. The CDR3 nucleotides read TGTGCCAGCAGCAGGGGGAAGGACACCGGGGAGCTGTTTTTT. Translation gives CASSRGKDTGELFF.

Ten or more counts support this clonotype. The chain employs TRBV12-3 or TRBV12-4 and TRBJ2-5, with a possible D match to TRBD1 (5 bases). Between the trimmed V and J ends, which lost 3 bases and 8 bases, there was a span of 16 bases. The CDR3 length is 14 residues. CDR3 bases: TGTGCCAGCAGTTTTAAACAGGCCGGAGTCACCCAGTACTTC. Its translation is CASSFKQAGVTQYF.

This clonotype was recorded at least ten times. For the CDR3, the DNA is TGTGCCAGCAGCTTACCTACAGGGATGGTGGCTGAAGCTTTCTTT. Translation: CASSLPTGMVAEAFF. V is TRBV7-9 and J is TRBJ1-1, with D possibly TRBD1 on 6 matching bases. Germline V gene data show CDR1 as SEHNR and CDR2 as FQNEAQ (reference sequence). The CDR3 is 15 amino acids. Trimming removed 2 bases from V and 6 bases from J, with 16 bases in between.

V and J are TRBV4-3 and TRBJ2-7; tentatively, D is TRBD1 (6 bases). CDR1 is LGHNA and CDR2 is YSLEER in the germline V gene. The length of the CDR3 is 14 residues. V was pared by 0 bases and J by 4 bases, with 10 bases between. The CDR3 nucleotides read TGCGCCAGCAGCCAAGAAGACAGGTTATACGAGCAGTACTTC. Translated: CASSQEDRLYEQYF.

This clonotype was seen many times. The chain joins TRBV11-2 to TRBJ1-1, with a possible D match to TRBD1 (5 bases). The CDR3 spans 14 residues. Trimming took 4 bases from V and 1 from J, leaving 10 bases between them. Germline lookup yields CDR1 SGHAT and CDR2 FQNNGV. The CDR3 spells CASSSPTANTEAFF. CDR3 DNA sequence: TGTGCCAGCAGCTCTCCGACAGCGAACACTGAAGCTTTCTTT.

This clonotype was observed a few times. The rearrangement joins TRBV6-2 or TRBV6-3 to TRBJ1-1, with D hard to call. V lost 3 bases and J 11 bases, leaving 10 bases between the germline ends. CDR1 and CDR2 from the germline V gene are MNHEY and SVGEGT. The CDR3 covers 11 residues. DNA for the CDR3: TGTGCCAGCAGTTATAAAGGATACGCTTTCTTT. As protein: CASSYKGYAFF.

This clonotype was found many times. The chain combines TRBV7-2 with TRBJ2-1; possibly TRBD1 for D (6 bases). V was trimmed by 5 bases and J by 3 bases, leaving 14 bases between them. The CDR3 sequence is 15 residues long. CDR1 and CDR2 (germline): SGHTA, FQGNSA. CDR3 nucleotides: TGTGCCAGCAGCCTGAACCCAGGGGACTACAATGAGCAGTTCTTC. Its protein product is CASSLNPGDYNEQFF.

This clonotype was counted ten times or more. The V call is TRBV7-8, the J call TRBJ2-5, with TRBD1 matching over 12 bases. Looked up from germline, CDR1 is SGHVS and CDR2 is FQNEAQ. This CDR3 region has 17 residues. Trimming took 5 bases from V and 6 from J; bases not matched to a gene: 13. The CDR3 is CASSPSTGDRGRKTQYF. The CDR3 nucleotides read TGTGCCAGCAGCCCATCTACCGGGGACAGGGGGCGTAAGACCCAGTACTTC. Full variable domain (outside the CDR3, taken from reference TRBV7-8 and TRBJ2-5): GAGVSQSPRYKVAKRGQDVALRCDPISGHVSLFWYQQALGQGPEFLTYFQNEAQLDKSGLPSDRFFAERPEGSVSTLKIQRTQQEDSAVYLCASSPSTGDRGRKTQYFGPGTRLLVL.

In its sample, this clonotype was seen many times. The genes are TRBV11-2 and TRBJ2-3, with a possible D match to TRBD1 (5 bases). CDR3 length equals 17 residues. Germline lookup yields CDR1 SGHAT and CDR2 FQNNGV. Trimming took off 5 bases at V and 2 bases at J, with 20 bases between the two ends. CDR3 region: CASSPRYKGPFTDTQYF. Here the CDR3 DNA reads TGTGCCAGCAGCCCCCGGTATAAGGGGCCTTTCACAGATACGCAGTATTTT.

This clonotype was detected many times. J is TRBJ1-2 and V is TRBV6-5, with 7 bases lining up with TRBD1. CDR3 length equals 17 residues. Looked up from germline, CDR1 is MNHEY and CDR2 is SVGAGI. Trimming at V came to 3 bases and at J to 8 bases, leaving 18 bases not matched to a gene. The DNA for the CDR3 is TGTGCCAGCAGTTATGGGGGCCGGGCAGGGGGGACCACCGGCTACACCTTC. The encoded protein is CASSYGGRAGGTTGYTF.

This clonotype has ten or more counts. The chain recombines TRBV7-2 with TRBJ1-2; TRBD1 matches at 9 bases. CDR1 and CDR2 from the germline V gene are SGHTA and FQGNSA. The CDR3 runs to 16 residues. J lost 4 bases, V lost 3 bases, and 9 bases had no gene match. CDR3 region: CASSLDRGRNLYGYTF. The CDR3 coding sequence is TGTGCCAGCAGCTTGGACAGGGGCAGAAACCTCTATGGCTACACCTTC.

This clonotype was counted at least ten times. As DNA, the CDR3 is TGTGCCAGCAGCGCACGGGCTAGCGGGGGGGCGTACAATGAGCAGTTCTTC. Protein product: CASSARASGGAYNEQFF. V usage is TRBV7-2 and J usage is TRBJ2-1; the match to TRBD2 covers 12 bases. The trim removed 5 bases at V and 4 bases at J, leaving 9 bases unmatched. The CDR3 has 17 residues. Germline V lookup: CDR1 SGHTA, CDR2 FQGNSA.

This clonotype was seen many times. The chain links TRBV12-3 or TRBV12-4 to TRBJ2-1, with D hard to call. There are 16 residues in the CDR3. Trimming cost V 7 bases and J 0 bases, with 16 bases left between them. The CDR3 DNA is TGTGCCAGCACCTCACCGGACCGGAGCTCCTACAATGAGCAGTTCTTC. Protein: CASTSPDRSSYNEQFF.

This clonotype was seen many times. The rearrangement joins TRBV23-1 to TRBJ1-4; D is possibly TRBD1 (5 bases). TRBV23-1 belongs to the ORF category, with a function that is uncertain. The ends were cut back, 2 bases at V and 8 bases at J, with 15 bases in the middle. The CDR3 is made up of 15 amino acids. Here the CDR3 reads CASSQLRTKGEKLFF. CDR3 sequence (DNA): TGCGCCAGCAGTCAACTTAGGACAAAAGGGGAAAAACTGTTTTTT.

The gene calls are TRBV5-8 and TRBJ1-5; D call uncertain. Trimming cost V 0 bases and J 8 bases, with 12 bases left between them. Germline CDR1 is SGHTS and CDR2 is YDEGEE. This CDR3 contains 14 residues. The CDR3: CASSLGAGGEPQHF. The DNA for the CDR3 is TGTGCCAGCAGCTTGGGGGCAGGAGGAGAGCCCCAGCATTTT.

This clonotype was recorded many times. The CDR3 here is CASSLGAALGGANVLTF. CDR3 bases: TGTGCCAGCAGTTTGGGTGCAGCCCTGGGGGGGGCCAACGTCCTGACTTTC. The V and J genes are TRBV28 and TRBJ2-6; D gene uncertain. Germline lookup yields CDR1 MDHEN and CDR2 SYDVKM. The CDR3 runs to 17 residues. The V end lost 3 bases, the J end lost 4 bases, and 16 bases lay between the germline ends.

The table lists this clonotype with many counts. The CDR3 protein is CASSYQGTQYF. The CDR3 DNA reads as TGTGCCAGCAGTTACCAGGGAACGCAGTATTTT. V usage is TRBV6-5 and J usage is TRBJ2-3, with D possibly TRBD1 on 5 matching bases. V was shortened by 2 bases and J by 9 bases, with 6 bases between the two germline ends. The CDR3 has 11 amino acids. CDR1 and CDR2 from the germline V gene are MNHEY and SVGAGI.

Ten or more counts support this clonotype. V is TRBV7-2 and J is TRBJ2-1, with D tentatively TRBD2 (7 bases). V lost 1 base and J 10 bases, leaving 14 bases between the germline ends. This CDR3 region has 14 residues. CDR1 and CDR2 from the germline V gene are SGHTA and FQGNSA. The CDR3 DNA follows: TGTGCCAGCAGCTTAGGAGGGGGGGGGCTGGAGCAGTTCTTC. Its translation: CASSLGGGGLEQFF.